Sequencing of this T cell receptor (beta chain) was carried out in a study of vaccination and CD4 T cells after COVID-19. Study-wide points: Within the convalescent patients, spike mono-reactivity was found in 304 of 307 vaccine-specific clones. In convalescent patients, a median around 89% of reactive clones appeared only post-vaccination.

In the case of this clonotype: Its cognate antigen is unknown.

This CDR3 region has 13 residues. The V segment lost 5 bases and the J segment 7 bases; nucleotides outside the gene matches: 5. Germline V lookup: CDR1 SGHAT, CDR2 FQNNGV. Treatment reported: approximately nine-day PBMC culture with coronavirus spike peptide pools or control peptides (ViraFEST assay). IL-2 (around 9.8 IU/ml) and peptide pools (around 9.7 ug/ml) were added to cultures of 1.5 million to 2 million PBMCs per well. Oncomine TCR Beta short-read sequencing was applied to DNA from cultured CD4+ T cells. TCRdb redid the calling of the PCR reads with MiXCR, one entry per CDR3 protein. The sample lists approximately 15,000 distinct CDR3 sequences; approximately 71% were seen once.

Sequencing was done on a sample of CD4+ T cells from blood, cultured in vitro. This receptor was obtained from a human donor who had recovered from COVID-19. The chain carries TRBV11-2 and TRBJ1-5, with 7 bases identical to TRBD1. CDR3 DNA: TGTGCCAGCAGCCCGGACAGGCGGCAGCCCCAGCATTTT. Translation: CASSPDRRQPQHF.